A selection of T cell receptor beta chains follows, all from one sample in a study of cytomegalovirus exposure and HLA in healthy donors. The repertoire was sequenced with immunoSEQ multiplex PCR; TCRdb's copy has only in-frame clones and lacks some. The data show around 160,000 clones, roughly 80% seen once. Sequencing input: PBMCs. These receptors were collected from a male donor in good health and CMV-seronegative. CDR3s include the opening cysteine and the closing phenylalanine or tryptophan. The D gene is left open where the match is weak. Clone size is shown for a subset of rows, as once, few, many or a class of expanded clone.

TRBJ2-6 | TRBV9 | few | TRBD1 | CASSVGTGVISGANVLTF | TGTGCCAGCAGCGTAGGGACAGGGGTGATCTCTGGGGCCAACGTCCTGACTTTC
TRBJ2-5 | TRBV9 | once | TRBD2 | CASSGRTSGAQETQYF | TGTGCCAGCAGCGGGCGGACTAGCGGCGCCCAAGAGACCCAGTACTTC
TRBJ2-7 | TRBV2 | few | TRBD1 | CASSAGGYEQYF | TGTGCCAGCAGCGCAGGGGGCTACGAGCAGTACTTC
TRBJ2-5 | TRBV18 | once | . | CASSPVARGQETQYF | TGTGCCAGCTCACCCGTAGCGAGAGGCCAAGAGACCCAGTACTTC
TRBJ2-2 | TRBV4-2 | . | TRBD2 | CASRAGGHTGELFF | TGTGCCAGCAGAGCGGGGGGGCACACCGGGGAGCTGTTTTTT
TRBJ2-3 | TRBV9 | . | . | CASNQRGGPTDTQYF | TGTGCCAGCAACCAGAGGGGGGGCCCCACAGATACGCAGTATTTT
TRBJ1-1 | TRBV28 | . | . | CASSIGAGKAFF | TGTGCCAGCAGTATAGGGGCAGGAAAGGCTTTCTTT
TRBJ2-7 | TRBV2 | few | . | CASTPYESATAYEQYF | TGTGCCAGCACCCCATATGAGTCAGCGACCGCGTACGAGCAGTACTTC
TRBJ1-1 | TRBV6-1 | once | TRBD1 | CATTGGAVRNTEAFF | TGTGCCACCACAGGGGGTGCGGTTCGGAACACTGAAGCTTTCTTT
TRBJ2-7 | TRBV18 | . | . | CASSRDFSGSYEQYF | TGTGCCAGCTCAAGGGACTTCTCTGGATCCTACGAGCAGTACTTC
TRBJ2-7 | TRBV6-6 | . | . | CASSYSSGSYEQYF | TGTGCCAGCAGTTACTCGAGCGGGTCCTACGAGCAGTACTTC
TRBJ1-2 | TRBV6-5 | . | . | CASSYGTPTNYGYTF | TGTGCCAGCAGTTACGGGACACCGACTAACTATGGCTACACCTTC
TRBJ2-5 | TRBV11-3 | once | TRBD2 | CASSLGGRLAPKETQYF | TGTGCCAGCAGCTTAGGAGGGCGACTAGCTCCTAAAGAGACCCAGTACTTC
TRBJ1-5 | TRBV6-1 | few | TRBD1 | CASSEEQQGIQPQHF | TGTGCCAGCAGTGAGGAACAACAGGGGATTCAGCCCCAGCATTTT
TRBJ2-1 | TRBV9 | . | . | CASSVAGGTSPYNEQFF | TGTGCCAGCAGCGTAGCCGGGGGTACTAGCCCCTACAATGAGCAGTTCTTC
TRBJ2-7 | TRBV9 | . | TRBD2 | CASSVDGGIGSEQYF | TGTGCCAGCAGCGTAGACGGGGGGATAGGATCCGAGCAGTACTTC
TRBJ2-1 | TRBV7-3 | . | TRBD2 | CASSPGGGREGNEQFF | TGTGCCAGCAGCCCCGGCGGGGGGCGGGAGGGCAATGAGCAGTTCTTC
TRBJ2-7 | TRBV27 | . | TRBD1 | CASSGDRGVSYEQYF | TGTGCCAGCAGTGGGGACAGGGGGGTCTCCTACGAGCAGTACTTC
TRBJ2-1 | TRBV11-1 | . | TRBD2 | CASSARLAGGPINEQFF | TGTGCCAGCAGCGCCCGACTAGCGGGGGGGCCGATCAATGAGCAGTTCTTC
TRBJ2-1 | TRBV6-6 | . | . | CASSYGGANEQFF | TGTGCCAGCAGTTACGGGGGGGCGAATGAGCAGTTCTTC
TRBJ1-6 | TRBV5-6 | . | TRBD1 | CASSLYDRVNSPLHF | TGTGCCAGCAGCTTGTATGACAGGGTTAATTCACCCCTCCACTTT
TRBJ2-7 | TRBV6-6 | . | TRBD2 | CASSFASGSYEQYF | TGTGCCAGCAGTTTCGCTAGCGGCTCCTACGAGCAGTACTTC
TRBJ2-1 | TRBV18 | . | . | CASSPPSLANEQFF | TGTGCCAGCTCACCACCAAGCCTAGCTAATGAGCAGTTCTTC
TRBJ2-2 | TRBV7-9 | . | TRBD1 | CASSRGQGAGTGELFF | TGTGCCAGCAGCAGAGGACAGGGGGCTGGCACCGGGGAGCTGTTTTTT
TRBJ2-4 | TRBV11-2 | . | . | CAEGGGEGIQYF | TGTGCCGAGGGGGGGGGCGAGGGCATTCAGTACTTC
TRBJ1-1 | TRBV9 | . | . | CASSVEWGMNTEAFF | TGTGCCAGCAGCGTAGAATGGGGCATGAACACTGAGGCTTTCTTT
TRBJ1-1 | TRBV7-9 | few | . | CASSSRGGDTEAFF | TGTGCCAGCTCGTCGAGGGGAGGGGACACTGAAGCTTTCTTT